This T cell receptor beta chain was recovered during a study of regulatory T cells in long-lasting Graves disease. About the study: Persistent cases took antithyroid drugs over 5 years and stayed TSH receptor antibody positive. Study findings and constraints: The persistent group shared 2,500 or so public clonotypes, more than the roughly 990 shared by new patients. Patients with persistent disease showed a bias toward TRBV28, TRBJ1-2 and TRBJ2-5.

Building of the TCR beta libraries involved iRepertoire HTBI primers and Arm-PCR of CDR3 regions. TCRdb reanalysed the multiplex PCR reads using MiXCR and keeps one entry per CDR3 protein. The data hold a few hundred thousand distinct CDR3 sequences, with 20% to 25% observed a single time. This clonotype was seen repeatedly, ten times or more. Its antigen is unknown. Indicated time point: persistent/refractory GD, antithyroid drugs over 5 years with positive TRAb. Making the TCR library involved RNA that had been extracted from PBMCs. Per American Thyroid Association guidelines, Graves' disease was diagnosed. There are 15 residues in the CDR3. Looked up from germline, CDR1 is MDHEN and CDR2 is SYDVKM. Trimming left V 1 base short and J 2 bases short, with 12 bases between.

The gene calls are TRBV28 and TRBJ2-7; a possible D gene is TRBD2 (7 bases). The specimen was peripheral blood mononuclear cells (PBMCs), collected when the disease was refractory, from a patient treated with antithyroid drugs. This receptor was obtained from a female donor with Graves disease. CDR3 protein: CASSLLGGAPYEQYF. CDR3 nucleotide sequence: TGTGCCAGCAGTTTATTAGGGGGGGCTCCCTACGAGCAGTACTTC.